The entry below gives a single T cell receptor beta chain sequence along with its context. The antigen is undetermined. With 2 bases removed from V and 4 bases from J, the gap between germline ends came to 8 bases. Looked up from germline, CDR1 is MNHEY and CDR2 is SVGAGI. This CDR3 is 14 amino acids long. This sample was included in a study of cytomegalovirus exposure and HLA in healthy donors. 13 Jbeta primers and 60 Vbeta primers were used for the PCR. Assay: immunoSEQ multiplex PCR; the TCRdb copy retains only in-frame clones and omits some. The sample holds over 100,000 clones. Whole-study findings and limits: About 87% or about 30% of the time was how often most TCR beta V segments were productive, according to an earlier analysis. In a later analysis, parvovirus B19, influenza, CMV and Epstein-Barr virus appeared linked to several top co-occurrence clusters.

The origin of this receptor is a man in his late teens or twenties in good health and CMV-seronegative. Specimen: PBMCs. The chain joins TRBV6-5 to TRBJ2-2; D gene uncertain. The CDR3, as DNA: TGTGCCAGCAGTTACGACACACTCACCGGGGAGCTGTTTTTT. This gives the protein CASSYDTLTGELFF.